What follows are 29 T cell receptor beta chains derived from one specimen sequenced in a study of T-cell reconstitution after alpha-beta-depleted transplantation in children. A TCRbeta library incorporating unique molecular identifiers was prepared. Via MiXCR, TCRdb re-called the PCR reads, giving one row per CDR3 protein. The data contain about 980,000 distinct CDR3 sequences, about 29% of them singletons. Here the sequenced sample was PBMCs, mostly from graft donor cells, taken 360 days after TCRalphabeta/CD19-depleted stem cell transplant. These receptors originate from a boy under two years old who had a stem cell transplant for SCID, so the T cells may come from the graft donor.

The rearrangement links TRBV24-1 to TRBJ2-1, with 9 bases identical to TRBD2. This CDR3 spans 17 amino acids. V was clipped by 4 bases and J by 4 bases; unmatched bases: 10. Germline loops: CDR1 KGHDR, CDR2 SFDVKD. CDR3 in DNA: TGTGCCACCAGTGAAGCAGCGGGGGGCCCCAATTACAATGAGCAGTTCTTC. Amino acid sequence: CATSEAAGGPNYNEQFF.

The V and J genes are TRBV5-5 and TRBJ2-7; no clear D gene. The CDR3 length is 15 residues. Germline V gene sequence: CDR1 SGHKS, CDR2 YYEKEE (reference sequence). Between the trimmed V and J ends, which lost 4 bases and 2 bases, there was a span of 16 bases. The CDR3 loop is CASSGTGPRPYEQYF. CDR3 DNA: TGTGCCAGCAGCGGAACCGGGCCCCGACCCTACGAGCAGTACTTC. The full variable domain, completed using reference TRBV5-5 and TRBJ2-7, is DAGVTQSPTHLIKTRGQQVTLRCSPISGHKSVSWYQQVLGQGPQFIFQYYEKEERGRGNFPDRFSARQFPNYSSELNVNALLLGDSALYLCASSGTGPRPYEQYFGPGTRLTVT.

J is TRBJ2-7 and V is TRBV3-1; D uncertain. The CDR3 has 16 residues. Per the germline V gene, CDR1 is LGHDT and CDR2 is YNNKEL (reference sequence). Trimming removed 0 bases from V and 3 bases from J, with 15 bases in between. The CDR3: CASSQDRTVLGYEQYF. In DNA, the CDR3 is TGTGCCAGCAGCCAAGATCGAACTGTATTAGGCTACGAGCAGTACTTC.

This clonotype was counted ten times or more. The chain uses TRBV12-3 or TRBV12-4 and TRBJ2-3; D unresolved. V was pared by 4 bases and J by 4 bases, with 9 bases between. This CDR3 is built from 13 residues. Here the CDR3 DNA reads TGTGCCAGCAGTTCTGGGGATGCAGATACGCAGTATTTT. Translation: CASSSGDADTQYF.

This chain joins TRBV10-2 and TRBJ2-1; D may match TRBD1 or TRBD2 (6 bases each). CDR3 size: 14 residues. V dropped 11 bases and J dropped 7 bases, with 21 bases sitting between them. CDR1 is WSHSY, CDR2 SAAADI, per germline. CDR3 coding DNA: TGCGCCGCCCGAGGGGGACTGTTTGGGAATGAGCAGTTCTTC. It specifies CAARGGLFGNEQFF.

This chain links TRBV11-2 with TRBJ2-1; 11 nucleotides align to TRBD2. The junction had 7 bases not matched to a gene; V was cut back by 5 bases and J by 4 bases. The length of the CDR3 is 16 residues. Germline CDR1 reads SGHAT; CDR2 reads FQNNGV. Written as DNA, the CDR3 is TGTGCCAGCAGCCTCCGGACTAGCGGGTTATACAATGAGCAGTTCTTC. Translated, it gives CASSLRTSGLYNEQFF.

The chain carries TRBV4-2 and TRBJ2-7; D may be TRBD2 (5 bases). Trimming removed 4 bases at V and 4 bases at J, with 11 bases between. There are 13 residues in the CDR3. CDR1 is LGHNA, CDR2 YNFKEQ, per germline. CDR3 amino acids: CASSPGMGYEQYF. In nucleotides, the CDR3 is TGTGCCAGCAGCCCCGGGATGGGTTACGAGCAGTACTTC.

The chain recombines TRBV3-1 with TRBJ2-2; TRBD1 matches at 10 bases. The V gene end was trimmed by 7 bases and the J gene end by 6 bases; junction bases not matched to a gene: 5. The CDR3 length is 14 residues. Germline CDR1 and CDR2: LGHDT and YNNKEL (reference sequence). CDR3 in amino acids: CASKDRGRPGELFF. The CDR3 coding sequence is TGTGCCAGCAAAGACAGGGGGCGCCCCGGGGAGCTGTTTTTT.

This clonotype was seen more than once but under ten times. This chain uses TRBV28 with TRBJ1-4, with D hard to call. The CDR3 totals 13 residues. Trimming removed 0 bases from V and 5 bases from J, with 4 bases in between. Germline V gene sequence: CDR1 MDHEN, CDR2 SYDVKM. CDR3 nucleotide sequence: TGTGCCAGCAGTTTATGGGGAAATGAAAAACTGTTTTTT. This codes for CASSLWGNEKLFF. The variable domain in full, with the rest retrieved from reference TRBV28 and TRBJ1-4, is DVKVTQSSRYLVKRTGEKVFLECVQDMDHENMFWYRQDPGLGLRLIYFSYDVKMKEKGDIPEGYSVSREKKERFSLILESASTNQTSMYLCASSLWGNEKLFFGSGTQLSVL.

The table lists this clonotype with a few counts. This chain's CDR3 is CASTPRDGFRREQYF. The CDR3 DNA sequence: TGTGCCAGCACCCCGAGGGACGGATTCCGCCGCGAGCAGTACTTC. The chain joins TRBV6-2 or TRBV6-3 to TRBJ2-7; possibly TRBD1 or TRBD2 for D (5 bases each). The V end lost 7 bases, the J end lost 6 bases, and 22 bases lay between the germline ends. This CDR3 comprises 15 residues. CDR1 MNHEY and CDR2 SVGEGT come from the germline V gene.

This rearrangement joins TRBV20-1 to TRBJ1-6; D call uncertain. V was pared by 5 bases and J by 2 bases, with 10 bases between. This CDR3 contains 14 residues. Germline V gene lookup returns CDR1 DFQATT and CDR2 SNEGSKA (reference sequence). CDR3 protein: CSASVRAYNSPLHF. The CDR3 bases are TGCAGTGCTTCCGTAAGGGCCTATAATTCACCCCTCCACTTT.

This chain links TRBV6-1 with TRBJ1-3; D is ambiguous. Trimming removed 6 bases at V and 2 bases at J, with 17 bases between. The V gene's germline CDR1 is MNHNS and CDR2 SASEGT. The length of the CDR3 is 16 residues. CDR3 bases: TGTGCCAGCAGCAACGTCCGCTTTGCCCCTGGAAACACCATATATTTT. Its translation is CASSNVRFAPGNTIYF.

This clonotype was found once. A much larger clone differs by one base, so this may be a read error. The rearrangement joins TRBV20-1 to TRBJ2-7, with 11 bases fitting TRBD2. V gave up 1 base and J gave up 0 bases; unmatched junction bases: 2. CDR1 is DFQATT, CDR2 SNEGSKA, per germline (reference sequence). There are 15 residues in the CDR3. CDR3 loop: CSARALAGASYEQYF. The CDR3 DNA sequence: TGCAGTGCTAGAGCACTAGCGGGGGCCTCCTACGAGCAGTACTTC.

This clonotype has more than one count but fewer than ten. The rearrangement uses TRBV24-1 and TRBJ1-2, with D perhaps matching TRBD1 (6 bases). The CDR3 spans 14 residues. Germline CDR1 is KGHDR and CDR2 is SFDVKD. Trimming took off 5 bases at V and 1 base at J, with 10 bases between the two ends. The CDR3 here is CATSGTGINYGYTF. The CDR3 nucleotides read TGTGCCACCAGTGGTACAGGGATTAACTATGGCTACACCTTC.

J is TRBJ1-4 and V is TRBV20-1; 7 positions match TRBD1. The CDR3 is 14 residues long. Germline CDR1 is DFQATT and CDR2 is SNEGSKA (reference sequence). After removal of 2 bases from V and 5 bases from J, the junction contained 5 bases not matched to a gene. CDR3 region: CSARPTGKNEKLFF. The CDR3, as DNA: TGCAGTGCTAGACCGACAGGGAAGAATGAAAAACTGTTTTTT.

This clonotype was seen a few times. The chain joins TRBV29-1 to TRBJ1-2, with D perhaps TRBD1 (5 bases). V lost 8 bases to trimming and J lost 4 bases, with 17 bases between them. CDR3 length equals 13 residues. CDR1 SQVTM and CDR2 ANQGSEA come from the germline V gene. CDR3 loop: CSTWAVGTYGYTF. As DNA, the CDR3 is TGCAGCACTTGGGCGGTGGGGACCTATGGCTACACCTTC.

The V call is TRBV6-5, the J call TRBJ1-2; 7 nucleotides agree with TRBD1. The CDR3 spans 15 residues. The V segment lost 2 bases and the J segment 0 bases; nucleotides outside the gene matches: 3. Germline values: CDR1 MNHEY, CDR2 SVGAGI. The CDR3 DNA reads TGTGCCAGCAGTTACAGGGACAGCCCTAACTATGGCTACACCTTC. Protein product: CASSYRDSPNYGYTF.

This clonotype came up a few times. This chain joins TRBV5-1 and TRBJ2-7; the D is unclear. The germline V gene has CDR1 SGHRS and CDR2 YFSETQ. The CDR3 has 13 amino acids. Trimming pared 1 base from V and 5 bases from J, leaving 10 bases between. The CDR3 sequence is CASSLYIYDEQYF. The CDR3 nucleotides are TGCGCCAGCAGCTTGTATATATATGACGAGCAGTACTTC.

J is TRBJ2-7 and V is TRBV29-1; 7 bases fit TRBD1. This CDR3 is built from 13 residues. Germline CDR1 and CDR2: SQVTM and ANQGSEA. J lost 5 bases, V lost 7 bases, and 11 bases had no gene match. CDR3 residues: CSAEGADGNEQYF. The DNA of the CDR3 is TGCAGCGCCGAGGGGGCCGACGGGAACGAGCAGTACTTC.

Written as DNA, the CDR3 is TGTGCCAGCAGCGGAACAGGGTTTGGTGGCTCCTACAATGAGCAGTTCTTC. Its protein product is CASSGTGFGGSYNEQFF. The rearrangement uses TRBV9 and TRBJ2-1; a possible D gene is TRBD1 (6 bases). CDR1 is SGDLS and CDR2 is YYNGEE in the germline V gene. Trimming removed 3 bases at V and 0 bases at J, with 16 bases between. This CDR3 contains 17 residues. The entire variable domain, with the rest obtained from reference TRBV9 and TRBJ2-1, is as follows: DSGVTQTPKHLITATGQRVTLRCSPRSGDLSVYWYQQSLDQGLQFLIQYYNGEERAKGNILERFSAQQFPDLHSELNLSSLELGDSALYFCASSGTGFGGSYNEQFFGPGTRLTVL.

This chain joins TRBV12-3 or TRBV12-4 and TRBJ2-1, with 13 bases aligning to TRBD2. The CDR3 length is 18 residues. The trim removed 5 bases at V and 5 bases at J, leaving 12 bases unmatched. CDR3 residues: CASSPLFGTSGDHNEQFF. DNA of the CDR3: TGTGCCAGCAGTCCTCTGTTTGGGACTAGCGGGGATCACAATGAGCAGTTCTTC.

This chain uses TRBV7-2 with TRBJ1-5; the match to TRBD1 covers 9 bases. The CDR3 is made up of 15 amino acids. The germline CDR1 and CDR2 sequences are SGHTA and FQGNSA. Trimming took 5 bases from V and 3 from J; bases not matched to a gene: 5. The CDR3 region has the DNA TGTGCCAGCAGCACACGGACAGGGGCCAATCAGCCCCAGCATTTT. This encodes CASSTRTGANQPQHF.

This clonotype has only a few counts. This sequence joins TRBV12-3 or TRBV12-4 and TRBJ1-1, with TRBD1 as a possible D gene (5 bases). Trimming took 0 bases from V and 6 from J, leaving 14 bases between them. The length of the CDR3 is 15 residues. The CDR3 sequence: CASSLAGALVAEAFF. Written as DNA, the CDR3 is TGTGCCAGCAGTTTAGCAGGGGCCTTGGTCGCTGAAGCTTTCTTT.

The chain joins TRBV12-3 or TRBV12-4 to TRBJ2-7; no firm D call. The V gene lost 5 bases and the J gene lost 0 bases, with 11 bases spanning the gap. The CDR3 has 14 residues. The CDR3 bases are TGTGCCAGCAGTCCAGACATGGGCTCCTACGAGCAGTACTTC. The encoded protein is CASSPDMGSYEQYF.

The J gene is TRBJ2-5, the V gene TRBV5-1, with TRBD2 matching 7 bases. V dropped 4 bases and J dropped 4; count of bases not matched to a gene: 10. The CDR3 runs to 15 residues. Germline-derived CDR1 and CDR2 are SGHRS and YFSETQ. The CDR3 protein is CASSASGGRAETQYF. The CDR3 DNA reads as TGCGCCAGCAGCGCCTCGGGGGGACGAGCAGAGACCCAGTACTTC. The full variable domain, with the rest looked up from reference TRBV5-1 and TRBJ2-5, is KAGVTQTPRYLIKTRGQQVTLSCSPISGHRSVSWYQQTPGQGLQFLFEYFSETQRNKGNFPGRFSGRQFSNSRSEMNVSTLELGDSALYLCASSASGGRAETQYFGPGTRLLVL.

The chain employs TRBV28 and TRBJ1-1; no reliable D call. CDR3 length: 15 amino acids. CDR1 is MDHEN, CDR2 SYDVKM, per germline. Trimming cost V 0 bases and J 0 bases, with 8 bases left between them. The CDR3 sequence: CASSLWASLNTEAFF. In DNA form, the CDR3 reads TGTGCCAGCAGTTTATGGGCCAGCTTGAACACTGAAGCTTTCTTT.

This chain connects TRBV6-2 or TRBV6-3 to TRBJ2-7, with D maybe TRBD2 (6 bases). V was pared by 8 bases and J by 1 base, with 21 bases between. Germline lookup yields CDR1 MNHEY and CDR2 SVGEGT. The CDR3 runs to 16 residues. CDR3 amino acids: CASWSEGEDHSYEQYF. The CDR3 coding sequence is TGTGCCAGCTGGTCGGAGGGAGAGGACCATTCCTACGAGCAGTACTTC.

The chain employs TRBV6-5 and TRBJ2-7; the match to TRBD1 covers 9 bases. Germline CDR1 reads MNHEY; CDR2 reads SVGAGI. V shed 6 bases, J shed 5 bases, and the junction held 11 bases outside the gene matches. The CDR3 extends over 15 amino acids. In DNA form, the CDR3 reads TGTGCCAGCAGCTACACGGGACAGGGAAGGAACGAGCAGTACTTC. Protein sequence: CASSYTGQGRNEQYF.

This clonotype has just a few counts. The chain has TRBV11-2 and TRBJ2-5; 14 nucleotides agree with TRBD2. The length of the CDR3 is 18 residues. The germline V gene encodes CDR1 SGHAT and CDR2 FQNNGV. V trimming: 4 bases; J trimming: 5 bases; junction bases outside the gene matches: 12. CDR3 DNA: TGTGCCAGCAGCTCCCAGACTAGCGGGGGGGACGGTAGGGAGACCCAGTACTTC. Its protein product is CASSSQTSGGDGRETQYF.